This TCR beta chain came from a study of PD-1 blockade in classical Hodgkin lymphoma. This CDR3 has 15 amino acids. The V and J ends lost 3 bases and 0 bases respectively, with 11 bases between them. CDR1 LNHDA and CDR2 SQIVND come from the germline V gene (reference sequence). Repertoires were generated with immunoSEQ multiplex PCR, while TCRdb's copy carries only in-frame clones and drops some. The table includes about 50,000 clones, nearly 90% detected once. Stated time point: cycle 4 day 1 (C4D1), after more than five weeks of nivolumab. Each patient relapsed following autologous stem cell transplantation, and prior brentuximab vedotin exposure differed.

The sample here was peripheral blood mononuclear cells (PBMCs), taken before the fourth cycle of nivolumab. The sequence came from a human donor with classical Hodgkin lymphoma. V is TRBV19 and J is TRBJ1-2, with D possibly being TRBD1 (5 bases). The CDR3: CASSIAAGPNYGYTF. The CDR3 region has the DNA TGTGCCAGTAGTATCGCGGCAGGGCCTAACTATGGCTACACCTTC.